This T cell receptor (beta chain) was sequenced in a study of blood T cell repertoires in COVID-19. In the study overall: From the United States, Italy and Spain came samples of acute and convalescent COVID-19.

Authors' processing steps: Estimated nucleated cell counts came from reference gene primer amplification. TCRdb's copy holds only in-frame clones and misses some; the assay was immunoSEQ multiplex PCR. For V, J and clone size, that table is used; D and trimming come from the DNA. The sample holds tens of thousands of clones, roughly nine tenths seen once. The germline V gene encodes CDR1 KGHSH and CDR2 LQKENI. With 3 bases removed from V and 0 bases from J, the gap between germline ends came to 5 bases. This CDR3 contains 13 residues. The sequence derives from a man between 60 and 75 years old with acute or convalescent COVID-19. The specimen was peripheral blood. The genes are TRBV18 and TRBJ1-1, with D uncertain. In nucleotides, the CDR3 is TGTGCCAGCTCACCTCAGATGAACACTGAAGCTTTCTTT. Translation: CASSPQMNTEAFF.